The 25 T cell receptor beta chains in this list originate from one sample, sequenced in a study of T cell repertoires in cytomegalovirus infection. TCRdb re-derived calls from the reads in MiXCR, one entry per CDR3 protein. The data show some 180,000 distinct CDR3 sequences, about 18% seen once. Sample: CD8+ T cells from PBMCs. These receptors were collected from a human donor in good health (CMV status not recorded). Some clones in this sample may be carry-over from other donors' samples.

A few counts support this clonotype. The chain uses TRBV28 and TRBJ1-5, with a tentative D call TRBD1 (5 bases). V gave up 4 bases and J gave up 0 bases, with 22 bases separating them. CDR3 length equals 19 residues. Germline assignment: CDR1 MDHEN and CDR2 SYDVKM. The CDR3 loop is CASSYSAGTNSYSNQPQHF. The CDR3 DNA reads TGTGCCAGCAGTTACAGCGCCGGGACCAACTCCTATAGCAATCAGCCCCAGCATTTT. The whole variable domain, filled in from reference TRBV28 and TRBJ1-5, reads DVKVTQSSRYLVKRTGEKVFLECVQDMDHENMFWYRQDPGLGLRLIYFSYDVKMKEKGDIPEGYSVSREKKERFSLILESASTNQTSMYLCASSYSAGTNSYSNQPQHFGDGTRLSIL.

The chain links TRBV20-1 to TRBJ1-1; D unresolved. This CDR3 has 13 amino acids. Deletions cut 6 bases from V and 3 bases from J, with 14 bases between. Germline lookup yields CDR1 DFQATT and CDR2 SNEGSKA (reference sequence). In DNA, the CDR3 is TGCAGTGCCCCCGGGATGCTGTACACTGAAGCTTTCTTT. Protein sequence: CSAPGMLYTEAFF.

CDR3 nucleotide sequence: TGTGCCAGCAGCTTTCGAGGGTCGGGGACAGGCACCTACGAGCAGTACTTC. Residues: CASSFRGSGTGTYEQYF. The chain has TRBV7-6 and TRBJ2-7, with 8 bases identical to TRBD1. This CDR3 region has 17 residues. Unmatched junction bases numbered 12, after V lost 3 bases and J lost 2 bases. The germline V gene encodes CDR1 SGHVS and CDR2 FNYEAQ. Combining the CDR3 with reference TRBV7-6 and TRBJ2-7 gives the whole variable domain GAGVSQSPRYKVTKRGQDVALRCDPISGHVSLYWYRQALGQGPEFLTYFNYEAQQDKSGLPNDRFSAERPEGSISTLTIQRTEQRDSAMYRCASSFRGSGTGTYEQYFGPGTRLTVT.

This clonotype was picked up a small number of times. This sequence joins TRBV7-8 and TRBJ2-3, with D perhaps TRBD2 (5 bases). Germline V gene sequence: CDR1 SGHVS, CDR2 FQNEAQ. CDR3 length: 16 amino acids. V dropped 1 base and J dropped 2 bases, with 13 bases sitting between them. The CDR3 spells CASSLESTGFTDTQYF. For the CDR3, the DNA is TGTGCCAGCAGCTTAGAATCGACGGGGTTCACAGATACGCAGTATTTT.

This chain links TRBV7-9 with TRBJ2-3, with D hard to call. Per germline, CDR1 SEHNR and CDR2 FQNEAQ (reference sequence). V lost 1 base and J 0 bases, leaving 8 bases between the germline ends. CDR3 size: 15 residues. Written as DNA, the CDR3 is TGTGCCAGCAGCTTAGGTGAAGCTAGCACAGATACGCAGTATTTT. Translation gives CASSLGEASTDTQYF.

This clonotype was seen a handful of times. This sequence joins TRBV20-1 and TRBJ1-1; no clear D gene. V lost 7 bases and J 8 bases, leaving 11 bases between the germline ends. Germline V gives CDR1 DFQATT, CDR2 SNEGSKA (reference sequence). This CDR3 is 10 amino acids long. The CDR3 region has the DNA TGCAGTGTCTACACGATAGAAGCTTTCTTT. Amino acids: CSVYTIEAFF.

CDR3 bases: TGTGCCAGCAGCGGCCTAGCGGGGACTAGCACAGATACGCAGTATTTT. It encodes CASSGLAGTSTDTQYF. This chain connects TRBV7-2 to TRBJ2-3; 9 bases agree with TRBD2. The CDR3 has 16 residues. The J segment lost 0 bases and the V segment lost 5 bases, leaving 6 bases of the junction unmatched. CDR1 SGHTA and CDR2 FQGNSA come from the germline V gene.

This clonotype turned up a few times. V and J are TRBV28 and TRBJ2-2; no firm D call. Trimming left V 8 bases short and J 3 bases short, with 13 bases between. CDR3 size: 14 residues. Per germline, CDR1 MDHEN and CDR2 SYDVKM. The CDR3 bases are TGTGCCAGCTTATCCCGAGTGTACACCGGGGAGCTGTTTTTT. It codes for CASLSRVYTGELFF. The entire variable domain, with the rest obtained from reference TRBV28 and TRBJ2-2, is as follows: DVKVTQSSRYLVKRTGEKVFLECVQDMDHENMFWYRQDPGLGLRLIYFSYDVKMKEKGDIPEGYSVSREKKERFSLILESASTNQTSMYLCASLSRVYTGELFFGEGSRLTVL.

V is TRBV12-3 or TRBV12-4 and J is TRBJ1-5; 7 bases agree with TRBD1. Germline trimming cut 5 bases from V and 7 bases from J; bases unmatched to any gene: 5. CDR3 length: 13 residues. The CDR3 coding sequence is TGTGCCAGCAGTCGGACAGGAGGCCAGCCCCAGCATTTT. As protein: CASSRTGGQPQHF.

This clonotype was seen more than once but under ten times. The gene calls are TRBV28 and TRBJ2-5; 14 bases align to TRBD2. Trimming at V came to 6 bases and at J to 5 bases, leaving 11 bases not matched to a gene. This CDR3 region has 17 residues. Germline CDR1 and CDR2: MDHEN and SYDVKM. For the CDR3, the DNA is TGTGCCAGCAGCTCCAACCTCTGGACTAGCGGGGGGGAGACCCAGTACTTC. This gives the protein CASSSNLWTSGGETQYF.

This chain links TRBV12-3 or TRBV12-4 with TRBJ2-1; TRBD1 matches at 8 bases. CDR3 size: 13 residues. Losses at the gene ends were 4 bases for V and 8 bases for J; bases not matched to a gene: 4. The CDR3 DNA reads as TGTGCCAGCAGTTGGACAGGGATATATGAGCAGTTCTTC. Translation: CASSWTGIYEQFF.

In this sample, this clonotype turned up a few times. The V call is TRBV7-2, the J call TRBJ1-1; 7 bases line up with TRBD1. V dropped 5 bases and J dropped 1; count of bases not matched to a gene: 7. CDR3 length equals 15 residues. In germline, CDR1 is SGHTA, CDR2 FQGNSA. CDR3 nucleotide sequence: TGTGCCAGCAGCCCGACCACAGGGGCGAACACTGAAGCTTTCTTT. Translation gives CASSPTTGANTEAFF.

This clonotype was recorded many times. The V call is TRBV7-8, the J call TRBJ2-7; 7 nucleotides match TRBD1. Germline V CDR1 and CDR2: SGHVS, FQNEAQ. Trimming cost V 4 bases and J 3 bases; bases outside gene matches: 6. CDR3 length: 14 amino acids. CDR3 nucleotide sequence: TGTGCCAGCAGCTCCGGGACAGAAGACTACGAGCAGTACTTC. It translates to CASSSGTEDYEQYF.

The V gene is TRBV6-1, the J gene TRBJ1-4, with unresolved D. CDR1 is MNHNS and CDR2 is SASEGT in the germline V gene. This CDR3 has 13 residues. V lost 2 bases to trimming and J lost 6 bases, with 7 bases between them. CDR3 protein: CASSERVDEKLFF. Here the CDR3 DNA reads TGTGCCAGCAGTGAAAGGGTAGATGAAAAACTGTTTTTT.

CDR3: CASSSTSNTRAKNIQYF. The CDR3 DNA sequence: TGTGCCAGCAGCTCCACTTCAAATACCAGAGCCAAAAACATTCAGTACTTC. V usage is TRBV7-2 and J usage is TRBJ2-4; D remains unclear. The V and J ends lost 4 bases and 0 bases respectively, with 16 bases between them. This CDR3 has 17 residues. The germline V gene has CDR1 SGHTA and CDR2 FQGNSA.

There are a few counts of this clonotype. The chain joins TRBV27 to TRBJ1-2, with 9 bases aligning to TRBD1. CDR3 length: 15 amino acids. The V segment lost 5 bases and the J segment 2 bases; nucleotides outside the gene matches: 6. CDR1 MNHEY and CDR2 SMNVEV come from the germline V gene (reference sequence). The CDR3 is CASSLYRGRNYGYTF. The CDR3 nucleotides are TGTGCCAGCAGTCTGTACAGGGGGCGAAACTATGGCTACACCTTC.

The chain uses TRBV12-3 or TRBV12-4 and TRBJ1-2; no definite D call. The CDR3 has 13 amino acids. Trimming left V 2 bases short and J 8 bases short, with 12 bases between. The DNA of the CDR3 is TGTGCCAGCAGTTTATCTACAGCTATGGGCTACACCTTC. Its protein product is CASSLSTAMGYTF.

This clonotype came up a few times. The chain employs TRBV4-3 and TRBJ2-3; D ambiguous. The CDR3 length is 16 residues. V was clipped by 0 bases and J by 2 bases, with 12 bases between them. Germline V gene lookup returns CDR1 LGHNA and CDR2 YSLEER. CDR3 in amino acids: CASSQDLPPHTDTQYF. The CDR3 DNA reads TGCGCCAGCAGCCAAGATCTCCCCCCGCACACAGATACGCAGTATTTT.

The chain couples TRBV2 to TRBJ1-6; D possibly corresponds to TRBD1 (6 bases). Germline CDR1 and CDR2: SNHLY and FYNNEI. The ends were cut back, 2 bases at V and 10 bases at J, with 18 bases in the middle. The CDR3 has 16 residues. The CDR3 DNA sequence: TGTGCCAGCAGTGAACCCCTTGGGGGGGCAGGCTCACCCCTCCACTTT. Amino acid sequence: CASSEPLGGAGSPLHF.

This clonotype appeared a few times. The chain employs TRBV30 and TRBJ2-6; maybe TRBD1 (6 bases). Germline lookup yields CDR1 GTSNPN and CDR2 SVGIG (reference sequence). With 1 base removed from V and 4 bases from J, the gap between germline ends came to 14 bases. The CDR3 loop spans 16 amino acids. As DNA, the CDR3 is TGTGCCTGGAGTGCTCCCCCAGGGGCCGGGGCCAACGTCCTGACTTTC. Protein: CAWSAPPGAGANVLTF.

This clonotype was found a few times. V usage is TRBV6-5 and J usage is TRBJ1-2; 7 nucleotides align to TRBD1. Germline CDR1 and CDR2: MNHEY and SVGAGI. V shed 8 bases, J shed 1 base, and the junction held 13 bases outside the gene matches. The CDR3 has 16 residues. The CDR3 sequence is CASGNTGTASNYGYTF. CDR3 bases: TGTGCCAGCGGAAACACCGGGACAGCGAGTAACTATGGCTACACCTTC.

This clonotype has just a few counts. CDR3 DNA: TGCGCCAGCAGCCACACGAATACGCTATCGCCGGGACAGGGGGGTAATGAGCAGTTCTTC. It translates to CASSHTNTLSPGQGGNEQFF. The V gene is TRBV5-1, the J gene TRBJ2-1, with 11 bases lining up with TRBD1. V lost 4 bases, J lost 7 bases, and 22 bases stayed unmatched. CDR3 size: 20 residues. CDR1 is SGHRS, CDR2 YFSETQ, per germline.

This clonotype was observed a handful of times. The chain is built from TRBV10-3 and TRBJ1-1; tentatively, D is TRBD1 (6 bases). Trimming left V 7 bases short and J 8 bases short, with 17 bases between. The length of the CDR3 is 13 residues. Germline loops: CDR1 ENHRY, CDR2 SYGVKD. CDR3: CAIKLGADSEAFF. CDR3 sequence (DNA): TGTGCCATCAAGTTGGGGGCAGACAGCGAAGCTTTCTTT.

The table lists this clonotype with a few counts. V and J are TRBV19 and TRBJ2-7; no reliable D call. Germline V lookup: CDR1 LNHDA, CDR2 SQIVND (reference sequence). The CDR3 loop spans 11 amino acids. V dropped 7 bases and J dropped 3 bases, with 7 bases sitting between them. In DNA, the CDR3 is TGTGCCAGTATGCAAGGCTACGAGCAGTACTTC. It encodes CASMQGYEQYF.

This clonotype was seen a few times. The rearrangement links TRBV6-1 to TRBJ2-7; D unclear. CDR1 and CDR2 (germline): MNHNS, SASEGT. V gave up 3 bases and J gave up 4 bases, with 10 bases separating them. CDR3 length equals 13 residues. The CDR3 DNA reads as TGTGCCAGCAGTGATACGGTAATTTACGAGCAGTACTTC. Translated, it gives CASSDTVIYEQYF.